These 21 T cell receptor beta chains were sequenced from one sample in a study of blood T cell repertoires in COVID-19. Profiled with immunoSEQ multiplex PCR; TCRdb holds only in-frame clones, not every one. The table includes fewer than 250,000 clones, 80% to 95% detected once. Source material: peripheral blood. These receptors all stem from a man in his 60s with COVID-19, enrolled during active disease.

CDR3 DNA sequence: TGTGCTAGTGGTTTGGTACATCTAGCGGGGGGGTACCAAGAGACCCAGTACTTC. This encodes CASGLVHLAGGYQETQYF. This sequence joins TRBV12-5 and TRBJ2-5; 12 bases are shared with TRBD2. V shed 0 bases and J 0 bases; nucleotides not matched to a gene: 5. This CDR3 is built from 18 residues. CDR1 is LGHNT and CDR2 is FRNRAP in the germline V gene.

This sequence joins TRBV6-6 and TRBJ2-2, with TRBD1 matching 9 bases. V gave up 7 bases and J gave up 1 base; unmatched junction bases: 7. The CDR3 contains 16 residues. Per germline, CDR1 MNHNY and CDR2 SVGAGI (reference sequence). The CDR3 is CASNEQGAKNTGELFF. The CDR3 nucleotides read TGTGCCAGCAACGAACAGGGGGCTAAGAACACCGGGGAGCTGTTTTTT.

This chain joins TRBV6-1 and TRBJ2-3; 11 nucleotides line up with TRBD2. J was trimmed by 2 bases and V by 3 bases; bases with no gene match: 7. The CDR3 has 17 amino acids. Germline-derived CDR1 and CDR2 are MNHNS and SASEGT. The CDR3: CASSDLAGGRVTDTQYF. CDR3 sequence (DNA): TGTGCCAGCAGTGACCTAGCGGGAGGTCGTGTCACAGATACGCAGTATTTT.

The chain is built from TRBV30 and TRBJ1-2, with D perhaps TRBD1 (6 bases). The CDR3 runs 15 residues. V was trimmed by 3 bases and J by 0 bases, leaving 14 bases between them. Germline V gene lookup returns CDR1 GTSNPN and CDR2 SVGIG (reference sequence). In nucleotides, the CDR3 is TGTGCCTGGAGACAGGGATTAGGTGCTAACTATGGCTACACCTTC. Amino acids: CAWRQGLGANYGYTF.

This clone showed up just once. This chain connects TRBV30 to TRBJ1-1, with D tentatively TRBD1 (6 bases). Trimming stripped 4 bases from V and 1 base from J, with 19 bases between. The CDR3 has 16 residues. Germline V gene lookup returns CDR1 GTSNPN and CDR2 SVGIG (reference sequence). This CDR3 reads CAWTQGSHLANTEAFF. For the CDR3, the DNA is TGTGCCTGGACCCAGGGGTCCCACCTCGCGAACACTGAAGCTTTCTTT.

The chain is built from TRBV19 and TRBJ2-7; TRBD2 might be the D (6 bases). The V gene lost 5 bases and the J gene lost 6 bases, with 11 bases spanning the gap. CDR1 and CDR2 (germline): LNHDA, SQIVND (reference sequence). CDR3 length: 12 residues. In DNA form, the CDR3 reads TGTGCCAGTAGTTTCTTGGGGGGCGAGCAGTACTTC. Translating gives CASSFLGGEQYF.

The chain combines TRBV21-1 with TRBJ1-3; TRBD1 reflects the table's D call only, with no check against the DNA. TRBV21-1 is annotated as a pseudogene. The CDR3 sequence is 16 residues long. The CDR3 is CASSKNREKVGNTIYF. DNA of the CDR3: TGTGCCAGCAGCAAAAACAGGGAAAAGGTTGGAAACACCATATATTTT.

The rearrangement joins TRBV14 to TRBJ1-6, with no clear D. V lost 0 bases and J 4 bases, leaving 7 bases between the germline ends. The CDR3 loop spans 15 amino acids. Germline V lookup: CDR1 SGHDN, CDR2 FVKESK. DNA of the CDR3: TGTGCCAGCAGCCAAGATACAGTTTATAATTCACCCCTCCACTTT. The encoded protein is CASSQDTVYNSPLHF.

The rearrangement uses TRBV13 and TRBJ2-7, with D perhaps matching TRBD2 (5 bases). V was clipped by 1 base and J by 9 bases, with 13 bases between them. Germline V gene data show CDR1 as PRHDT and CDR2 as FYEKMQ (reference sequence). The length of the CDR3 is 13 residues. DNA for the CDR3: TGTGCCAGCAGCTTAGACCGGGGATCTGGGCAGTACTTC. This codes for CASSLDRGSGQYF. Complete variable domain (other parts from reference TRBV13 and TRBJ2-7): AAGVIQSPRHLIKEKRETATLKCYPIPRHDTVYWYQQGPGQDPQFLISFYEKMQSDKGSIPDRFSAQQFSDYHSELNMSSLELGDSALYFCASSLDRGSGQYFGPGTRLTVT.

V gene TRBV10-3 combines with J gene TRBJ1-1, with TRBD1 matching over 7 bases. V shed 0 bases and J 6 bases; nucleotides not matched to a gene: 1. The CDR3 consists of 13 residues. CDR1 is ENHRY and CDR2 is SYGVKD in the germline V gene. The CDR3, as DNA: TGTGCCATCAGTGAGTCGCAGGGGGCTGAAGCTTTCTTT. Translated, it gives CAISESQGAEAFF.

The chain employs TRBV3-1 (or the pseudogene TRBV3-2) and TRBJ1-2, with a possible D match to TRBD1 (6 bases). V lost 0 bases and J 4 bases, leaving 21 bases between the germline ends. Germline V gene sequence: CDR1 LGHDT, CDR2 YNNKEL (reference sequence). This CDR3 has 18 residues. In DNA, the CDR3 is TGTGCCAGCAGCCAAGATCGGTCCAGAGGACAGTCTCTCTATGGCTACACCTTC. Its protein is CASSQDRSRGQSLYGYTF.

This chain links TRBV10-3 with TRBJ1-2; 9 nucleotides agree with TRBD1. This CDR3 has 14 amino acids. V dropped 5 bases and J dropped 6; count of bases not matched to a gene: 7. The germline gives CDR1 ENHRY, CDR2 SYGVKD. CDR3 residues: CAISPPRDRDGYTF. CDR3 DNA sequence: TGTGCCATCAGTCCGCCCCGGGACAGGGATGGCTACACCTTC.

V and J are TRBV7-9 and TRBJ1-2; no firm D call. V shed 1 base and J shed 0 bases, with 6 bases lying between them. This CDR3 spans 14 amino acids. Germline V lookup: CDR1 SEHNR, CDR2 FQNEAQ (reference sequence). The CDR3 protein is CASSLGAANYGYTF. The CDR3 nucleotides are TGTGCCAGCAGCTTAGGGGCAGCTAACTATGGCTACACCTTC.

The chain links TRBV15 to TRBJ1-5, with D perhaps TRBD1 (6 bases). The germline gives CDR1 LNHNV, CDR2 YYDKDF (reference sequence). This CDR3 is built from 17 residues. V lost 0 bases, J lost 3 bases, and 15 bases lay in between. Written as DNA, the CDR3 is TGTGCCACCAGCAGAGATTTAGGCAGGGGAGCCAATCAGCCCCAGCATTTT. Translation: CATSRDLGRGANQPQHF.

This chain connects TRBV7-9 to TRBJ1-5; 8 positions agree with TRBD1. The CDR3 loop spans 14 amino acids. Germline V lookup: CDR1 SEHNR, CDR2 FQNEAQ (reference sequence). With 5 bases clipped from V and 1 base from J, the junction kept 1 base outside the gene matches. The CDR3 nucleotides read TGTGCCAGCAGCCGACAGGGGAGCAATCAGCCCCAGCATTTT. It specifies CASSRQGSNQPQHF.

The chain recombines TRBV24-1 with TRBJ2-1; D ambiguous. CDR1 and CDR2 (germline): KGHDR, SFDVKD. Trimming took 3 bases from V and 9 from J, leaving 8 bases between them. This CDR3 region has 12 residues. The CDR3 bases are TGTGCCACCAGTGATGCTAGATCTGAGCAGTTCTTC. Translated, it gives CATSDARSEQFF.

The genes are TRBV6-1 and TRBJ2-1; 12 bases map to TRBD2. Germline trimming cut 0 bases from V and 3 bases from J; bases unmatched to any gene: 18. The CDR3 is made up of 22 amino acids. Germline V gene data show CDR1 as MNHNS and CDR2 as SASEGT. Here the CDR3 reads CASSEATRGWLAGGHNYNEQFF. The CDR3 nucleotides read TGTGCCAGCAGTGAAGCCACCCGCGGTTGGCTAGCGGGAGGGCACAACTACAATGAGCAGTTCTTC.

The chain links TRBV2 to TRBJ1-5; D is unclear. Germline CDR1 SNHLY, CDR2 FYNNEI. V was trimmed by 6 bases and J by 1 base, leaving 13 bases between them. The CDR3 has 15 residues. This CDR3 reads CASRARRGSNQPQHF. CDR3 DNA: TGTGCCAGCAGAGCCCGGCGGGGAAGCAATCAGCCCCAGCATTTT. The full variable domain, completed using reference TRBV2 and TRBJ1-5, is EPEVTQTPSHQVTQMGQEVILRCVPISNHLYFYWYRQILGQKVEFLVSFYNNEISEKSEIFDDQFSVERPDGSNFTLKIRSTKLEDSAMYFCASRARRGSNQPQHFGDGTRLSIL.

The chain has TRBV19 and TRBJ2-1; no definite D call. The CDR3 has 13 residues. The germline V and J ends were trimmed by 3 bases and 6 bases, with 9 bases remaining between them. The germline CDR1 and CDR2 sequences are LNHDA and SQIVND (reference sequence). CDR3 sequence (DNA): TGTGCCAGTAGTATCCTTATATGCAATGAGCAGTTCTTC. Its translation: CASSILICNEQFF.

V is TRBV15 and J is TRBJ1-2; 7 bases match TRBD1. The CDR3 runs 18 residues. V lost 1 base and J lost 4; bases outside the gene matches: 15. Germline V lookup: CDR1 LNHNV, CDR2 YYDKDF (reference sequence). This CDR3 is CATSRVGTETMMRYGYTF. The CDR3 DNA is TGTGCCACCAGCAGAGTCGGGACAGAAACTATGATGCGCTATGGCTACACCTTC.

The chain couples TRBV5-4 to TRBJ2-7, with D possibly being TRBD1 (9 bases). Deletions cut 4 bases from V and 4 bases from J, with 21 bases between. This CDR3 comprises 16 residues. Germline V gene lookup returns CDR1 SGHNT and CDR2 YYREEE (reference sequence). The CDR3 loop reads CASSQGQGGGRYEQYF. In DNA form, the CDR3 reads TGTGCCAGCAGCCAGGGACAGGGCGGGGGGAGATACGAGCAGTACTTC. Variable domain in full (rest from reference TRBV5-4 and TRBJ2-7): ETGVTQSPTHLIKTRGQQVTLRCSSQSGHNTVSWYQQALGQGPQFIFQYYREEENGRGNFPPRFSGLQFPNYSSELNVNALELDDSALYLCASSQGQGGGRYEQYFGPGTRLTVT.